A selection of T cell receptor beta chains follows, all from one sample in a study of cytomegalovirus exposure and HLA in healthy donors. The table came from immunoSEQ multiplex PCR; TCRdb's copy has only in-frame clones and leaves some out. The sample yields roughly 120,000 clones, approximately 15% seen once. Input material: PBMCs. The receptors here all came from a woman younger than 35 in good health and CMV-seronegative. CDR3s include the opening cysteine and the closing phenylalanine or tryptophan. Fields, in order: clone size, D gene, J gene, V gene, CDR3 protein, CDR3 DNA. A D gene is named only where the DNA matches it firmly. Clone size is given for some rows only: seen once, a few or many times, or a class if the clone is expanded.

NA,NA,TRBJ1-2,TRBV19,CAIRGRNYGYTF,TGTGCCATTAGGGGCAGGAACTATGGCTACACCTTC
few,NA,TRBJ1-3,TRBV2,CASPGRGTSGNTIYF,TGTGCCAGCCCCGGGAGGGGGACCTCTGGAAACACCATATATTTT
few,TRBD1,TRBJ2-7,TRBV2,CASSKRRGQVYEQYF,TGTGCCAGCAGCAAAAGGCGGGGACAGGTCTACGAGCAGTACTTC
NA,NA,TRBJ1-6,TRBV21-1,CASSKVPFRDNASPLHF,TGTGCCAGCAGCAAAGTCCCATTCCGGGACAATGCTTCACCCCTCCACTTT
few,TRBD1,TRBJ2-5,TRBV5-1,CASSSWDRTLQETQYF,TGCGCCAGCAGTTCGTGGGACAGAACTCTCCAAGAGACCCAGTACTTC
few,NA,TRBJ1-1,TRBV19,CASSIGPVEAFF,TGTGCCAGTAGTATTGGTCCGGTTGAAGCTTTCTTT
few,TRBD2,TRBJ2-1,TRBV6-6,CASSFESGRVYNEQFF,TGTGCCAGCAGTTTCGAAAGCGGGAGGGTCTACAATGAGCAGTTCTTC
NA,TRBD1,TRBJ2-3,TRBV19,CASIPGQGVTDTQYF,TGTGCCAGTATCCCAGGACAGGGAGTCACAGATACGCAGTATTTT
NA,TRBD2,TRBJ2-1,TRBV11-3,CASSWGLANEQFF,TGTGCCAGCAGCTGGGGACTAGCTAATGAGCAGTTCTTC
few,TRBD1,TRBJ1-4,TRBV5-1,CASSSLSGTGGGEKLFF,TGCGCCAGCAGCTCACTTTCCGGGACAGGGGGCGGTGAAAAACTGTTTTTT
NA,NA,TRBJ2-3,TRBV10-3,CAISRDGGDTQYF,TGTGCCATCAGTCGAGACGGGGGAGATACGCAGTATTTT
NA,NA,TRBJ2-7,TRBV27,CASSPGTPYEQYF,TGTGCCAGCAGCCCCGGGACACCCTACGAGCAGTACTTC
NA,TRBD2,TRBJ2-1,TRBV2,CASIRGGRAYNEQFF,TGTGCCAGCATCCGGGGGGGGCGGGCCTACAATGAGCAGTTCTTC
few,NA,TRBJ2-5,TRBV5-6,CASSLIRRNQETQYF,TGTGCCAGCAGCTTGATTCGGCGGAACCAAGAGACCCAGTACTTC
NA,TRBD2,TRBJ2-5,TRBV7-9,CASSGLAGGERETQYF,TGTGCCAGCAGCGGACTAGCGGGAGGAGAGAGAGAGACCCAGTACTTC
few,NA,TRBJ1-3,TRBV7-9,CASSPDSYSGNTIYF,TGTGCCAGCAGCCCCGACAGCTACTCTGGAAACACCATATATTTT
few,NA,TRBJ1-5,TRBV4-2,CASSQDPSTDQPQHF,TGTGCCAGCAGCCAAGATCCTTCTACCGATCAGCCCCAGCATTTT
NA,NA,TRBJ2-4,TRBV5-1,CASSFPQQGKNIQYF,TGCGCCAGCAGCTTTCCCCAGCAGGGTAAAAACATTCAGTACTTC
few,NA,TRBJ2-3,TRBV11-2,CASSLDAGSTDTQYF,TGTGCCAGCAGCTTAGATGCGGGGAGCACAGATACGCAGTATTTT
few,TRBD1,TRBJ2-1,TRBV4-2,CASSQTGNYHEQFF,TGTGCCAGCAGCCAGACAGGGAACTATCATGAGCAGTTCTTC
NA,NA,TRBJ2-3,TRBV11-1,CASSLVFADTQYF,TGTGCCAGCAGCTTAGTTTTCGCAGATACGCAGTATTTT
few,TRBD1,TRBJ1-1,TRBV27,CASRGTGAGEAFF,TGTGCCAGCAGGGGGACAGGGGCCGGTGAAGCTTTCTTT
few,NA,TRBJ2-5,TRBV5-4,CASSLVDYQETQYF,TGTGCCAGCAGCTTGGTCGACTATCAAGAGACCCAGTACTTC
NA,TRBD1,TRBJ1-2,TRBV9,CASSVTGGSNYGYTF,TGTGCCAGCAGCGTAACAGGGGGCTCTAACTATGGCTACACCTTC
few,NA,TRBJ1-6,TRBV2,CASSDWVGGVGALHF,TGTGCCAGCAGTGATTGGGTAGGGGGTGTCGGAGCCCTCCACTTT
NA,NA,TRBJ2-1,TRBV7-9,CASSFQGRERHNEQFF,TGTGCCAGCAGCTTTCAGGGTAGGGAACGCCACAATGAGCAGTTCTTC
few,NA,TRBJ1-1,TRBV7-2,CASSFGRDTEAFF,TGTGCCAGCAGCTTTGGCCGGGACACTGAAGCTTTCTTT
NA,NA,TRBJ2-3,TRBV4-1,CASSQERGTDTQYF,TGCGCCAGCAGCCAAGAGAGGGGCACAGATACGCAGTATTTT
NA,NA,TRBJ2-3,TRBV7-8,CASSLLVPVGPTDTQYF,TGTGCCAGCAGCTTATTGGTCCCAGTGGGGCCCACAGATACGCAGTATTTT
NA,NA,TRBJ2-3,TRBV5-6,CASSTWATDTQYF,TGTGCCAGCAGCACCTGGGCCACAGATACGCAGTATTTT
once,TRBD1,TRBJ2-2,TRBV7-9,CASSLSGRGHTGELFF,TGTGCCAGCAGCTTATCGGGCAGGGGGCATACCGGGGAGCTGTTTTTT